The 23 T cell receptor beta chains reported below all come from one sample, sequenced in a study of tumor and adjacent non-tumor tissue in lung cancer. This sample's RNA came from whole unsorted tissue. More than 3 cm separated this lung sample from the edge of the tumor. TCRbeta libraries were built with three rounds of nested PCR, modified from ARM-PCR. In TCRdb, the multiplex PCR reads were re-called with MiXCR into one record per CDR3 protein. The sample consists of approximately 120,000 distinct CDR3 sequences, about 63% of them appearing once. Sequenced: distant non-tumor lung tissue. These receptors were obtained from a man aged 55 to 69 with non-small cell lung cancer.

With respect to this clonotype: At one end, the junction sequence differs from germline, possibly due to a read error. The chain uses TRBV6-1 and TRBJ1-5, with 7 bases aligning to TRBD1. This CDR3 contains 16 residues. Per germline, CDR1 MNHNS and CDR2 SASEGT. CDR3: CASRAEDRSSNQSQHF. CDR3 DNA: TGTGCCAGCAGAGCAGAGGACAGGAGCAGCAATCAGTCCCAGCATTTT.

Note on this clonotype: A much bigger clone sits one base away, suggesting this may be a read error. V usage is TRBV5-4 and J usage is TRBJ1-1, with D possibly TRBD1 on 5 matching bases. This CDR3 is built from 14 residues. In germline, CDR1 is SGHNT, CDR2 YYREEE (reference sequence). CDR3 amino acids: CASNLEGQNTEAFF. CDR3 in DNA: TGTGCCAGCAACTTGGAGGGGCAGAACACTGAAGCTTTCTTT.

This clonotype has a handful of counts. A much more abundant neighbour one base away suggests this may be a read error. V gene TRBV12-3 or TRBV12-4 combines with J gene TRBJ2-2, with TRBD2 identical over 8 bases. This CDR3 spans 15 amino acids. CDR3 coding DNA: TGTGCCAGCACCCTACGTAGCGGGAACATCGGGGAGCTGTTTTTT. Translation gives CASTLRSGNIGELFF.

Remarks on this clonotype: The junction departs from germline at one end; a sequencing error may be responsible. The genes are TRBV20-1 and TRBJ2-3; D is perhaps TRBD1 (5 bases). Germline CDR1 and CDR2: DFQATT and SNEGSKA (reference sequence). CDR3 size: 14 residues. The CDR3 bases are TGCAGTGCTAGGGATACAGGCACGGATGATACGCGGTATTTT. Encoded protein: CSARDTGTDDTRYF.

As regards this clonotype: A read error is possible here, since a much larger clone lies one base away. The rearrangement links TRBV5-6 to TRBJ2-1; D gene ambiguous. V lost 0 bases to trimming and J lost 6 bases, with 10 bases between them. Germline CDR1 and CDR2: SGHDT and YYEEEE. The CDR3 is 14 residues long. CDR3: CASSLAGPSNEQFF. CDR3 coding DNA: TGTGCCAGCAGCTTGGCTGGCCCTTCCAATGAGCAGTTCTTC. The entire variable domain, with the rest obtained from reference TRBV5-6 and TRBJ2-1, is as follows: DAGVTQSPTHLIKTRGQQVTLRCSPKSGHDTVSWYQQALGQGPQFIFQYYEEEERQRGNFPDRFSGHQFPNYSSELNVNALLLGDSALYLCASSLAGPSNEQFFGPGTRLTVL.

With regard to this clonotype: A read error may produce the germline difference seen at one junction end. This sequence joins TRBV12-3 or TRBV12-4 and TRBJ2-7; 7 bases are shared with TRBD1. The CDR3 is 13 residues long. Written as DNA, the CDR3 is TGTGCCAGCAGACAGGGGCGATCCTTCGAGCAGTACTTC. Amino acids: CASRQGRSFEQYF.

Comments on this clonotype: Relative to the germline gene, one junction end is altered; a read error may explain this. The rearrangement uses TRBV6-1 and TRBJ2-7; D is ambiguous. The CDR3 extends over 12 amino acids. The germline V gene encodes CDR1 MNHNS and CDR2 SASEGT. CDR3: CASTAGMYEQYF. The CDR3 DNA follows: TGTGCTAGCACGGCTGGGATGTACGAGCAGTACTTC.

Details on this clonotype: Since a much larger clone is just one base distant, this may be a read error. The rearrangement joins TRBV4-1 to TRBJ1-5, with a weak D call TRBD1 (6 bases). The CDR3 runs 15 residues. Looked up from germline, CDR1 is MGHRA and CDR2 is YSYEKL. The CDR3 sequence is CASSLQGISSQPQHF. CDR3 nucleotide sequence: TGCGCCAGCAGTCTACAGGGAATTAGCAGTCAGCCCCAGCATTTT.

Comments on this clonotype: Just one base apart from a much larger clone, this may be a read error. The rearrangement joins TRBV11-2 to TRBJ2-5; TRBD2 aligns across 9 bases. Germline V CDR1 and CDR2: SGHAT, FQNNGV. J gave up 9 bases and V 2 bases, and 13 bases lay outside the gene matches. This CDR3 has 16 amino acids. CDR3: CASSLRHSGGLGAQYF. CDR3 DNA sequence: TGTGCCAGCAGCTTAAGGCATAGCGGGGGCCTGGGGGCCCAGTACTTC.

There are many counts of this clonotype. The V call is TRBV5-4, the J call TRBJ1-1, with a tentative D call TRBD1 (5 bases). The CDR3 runs 14 residues. Germline-derived CDR1 and CDR2 are SGHNT and YYREEE (reference sequence). Deletions cut 0 bases from V and 1 base from J, with 7 bases between. The CDR3 DNA is TGTGCCAGCAGCTTGGAGGGGCAGAACACTGAAGCTTTCTTT. Translation gives CASSLEGQNTEAFF. Full variable domain (outside the CDR3, taken from reference TRBV5-4 and TRBJ1-1): ETGVTQSPTHLIKTRGQQVTLRCSSQSGHNTVSWYQQALGQGPQFIFQYYREEENGRGNFPPRFSGLQFPNYSSELNVNALELDDSALYLCASSLEGQNTEAFFGQGTRLTVV.

This clonotype was counted a few times. This may be a read error, as it is one base from a much larger clone. The chain recombines TRBV20-1 with TRBJ1-2; D is unclear. V was clipped by 7 bases and J by 0 bases, with 12 bases between them. Per the germline V gene, CDR1 is DFQATT and CDR2 is SNEGSKA (reference sequence). The CDR3 length is 13 residues. This CDR3 reads CSVPSPANYGYTF. The CDR3, as DNA: TGCAGTGTTCCCAGCCCTGCTAACTATGGCTACACCTTC.

On this clonotype itself: Here the CDR3 omits its conserved ending phenylalanine or tryptophan, so a read error is the likely source. J is TRBJ1-5 and V is TRBV20-1; 8 positions match TRBD1. The CDR3 is 13 residues long. Looked up from germline, CDR1 is DFQATT and CDR2 is SNEGSKA (reference sequence). V shed 6 bases and J 9 bases; nucleotides not matched to a gene: 10. CDR3 amino acids: CSAGTGGSGPQHS. The CDR3 bases are TGCAGTGCCGGGACAGGTGGTTCGGGGCCCCAGCATTCT.

This clonotype has a count of ten or more. V and J are TRBV6-5 and TRBJ2-7, with 7 bases lining up with TRBD2. Germline values: CDR1 MNHEY, CDR2 SVGAGI. J gave up 5 bases and V 2 bases, and 12 bases lay outside the gene matches. The CDR3 extends over 16 amino acids. The CDR3 region is CASSYRRTGRRNEQYF. CDR3 nucleotides: TGTGCCAGCAGTTACCGGAGGACCGGGAGGAGGAACGAGCAGTACTTC.

As to this clonotype: The germline gene is not matched at one end of the junction; a read error may be the cause. This sequence joins TRBV28 and TRBJ2-7, with 9 bases that match TRBD2. The CDR3 totals 14 residues. CDR1 is MDHEN, CDR2 SYDVKM, per germline. CDR3 residues: CASNRAGGSYKQYF. As DNA, the CDR3 is TGTGCCAGCAATCGTGCGGGAGGGTCCTACAAGCAGTACTTC.

The genes are TRBV9 and TRBJ2-1, with a tentative D call TRBD2 (6 bases). This CDR3 has 15 residues. Trimming left V 3 bases short and J 7 bases short, with 17 bases between. Germline-derived CDR1 and CDR2 are SGDLS and YYNGEE. CDR3 nucleotides: TGTGCCAGCAGCGGAGGGACTCTGGGGGAGAATGAGCAGTTCTTC. This encodes CASSGGTLGENEQFF.

To note about this clonotype: Given the absence of the conserved phenylalanine or tryptophan at the CDR3 end, a read error is likely. The chain joins TRBV12-3 or TRBV12-4 to TRBJ1-2, with D hard to call. This CDR3 is 13 amino acids long. The germline V and J ends were trimmed by 5 bases and 3 bases, with 10 bases remaining between them. The CDR3 DNA is TGTGCCAGCAGTGTTACCAGATACTATGGCTACACCTCC. It yields the protein CASSVTRYYGYTS.

In the case of this clonotype: The CDR3 does not close with the conserved phenylalanine or tryptophan, likely indicating a read error. This chain links TRBV11-2 with TRBJ2-3; no definite D call. CDR1 is SGHAT, CDR2 FQNNGV, per germline. This CDR3 region has 12 residues. CDR3 residues: CASNINTDMQYL. The CDR3 DNA is TGTGCCAGCAACATCAACACAGATATGCAGTATCTT.

Points on this clonotype: The junction departs from the called germline gene at one end, perhaps through a read error. The chain recombines TRBV5-4 with TRBJ2-3, with 12 bases that match TRBD2. Germline V gene lookup returns CDR1 SGHNT and CDR2 YYREEE (reference sequence). The CDR3 spans 16 residues. The CDR3 here is CTSSPASGGAADTQYF. Written as DNA, the CDR3 is TGTACCAGCAGCCCCGCTAGCGGGGGGGCGGCAGATACGCAGTATTTT.

With respect to this clonotype: The junction departs from germline at one end; a sequencing error may be responsible. The genes are TRBV29-1 and TRBJ2-1, with D possibly being TRBD1 (5 bases). The CDR3 has 10 amino acids. The V gene's germline CDR1 is SQVTM and CDR2 ANQGSEA. CDR3 nucleotides: TGCAGTCTTGTGGACAATGAGCAGTTTTTC. Its translation: CSLVDNEQFF.

The chain combines TRBV20-1 with TRBJ2-1; 12 nucleotides match TRBD2. The V gene's germline CDR1 is DFQATT and CDR2 SNEGSKA (reference sequence). This CDR3 region has 15 residues. Unmatched junction bases numbered 12, after V lost 6 bases and J lost 9 bases. This CDR3 reads CSAWTSGAHRGEQFF. In nucleotides, the CDR3 is TGCAGTGCCTGGACTAGCGGGGCCCATAGGGGTGAGCAGTTCTTC.

The rearrangement uses TRBV24-1 and TRBJ2-6; TRBD1 is a possible D gene (5 bases). Germline CDR1 is KGHDR and CDR2 is SFDVKD. The length of the CDR3 is 16 residues. V lost 5 bases to trimming and J lost 0 bases, with 10 bases between them. This CDR3 is CATSVAGNSGANVLTF. DNA for the CDR3: TGTGCCACCAGTGTTGCAGGGAACTCTGGGGCCAACGTCCTGACTTTC.

About this clonotype itself: One base away lies a much larger clone, so this may be a sequencing read error. The rearrangement uses TRBV12-3 or TRBV12-4 and TRBJ2-7; 10 nucleotides line up with TRBD1. CDR3 size: 14 residues. This chain's CDR3 is CVSSPRDRGREQYF. CDR3 coding DNA: TGTGTCAGCAGCCCCCGGGACAGGGGCCGGGAGCAGTACTTC.

As to this clonotype: A junction boundary mismatches the germline segment, possibly from a read error. The chain's CDR3 is CASSFGTRGSNQPQYF. The CDR3 DNA is TGTGCCAGTAGCTTCGGGACGAGAGGTAGCAATCAGCCCCAGTATTTT. V is TRBV11-2 and J is TRBJ1-5; D may match TRBD1 or TRBD2 (5 bases each). The closer fit of TRBJ2-3 to the DNA end suggests the J call may be wrong. Per germline, CDR1 SGHAT and CDR2 FQNNGV. CDR3 length: 16 residues.